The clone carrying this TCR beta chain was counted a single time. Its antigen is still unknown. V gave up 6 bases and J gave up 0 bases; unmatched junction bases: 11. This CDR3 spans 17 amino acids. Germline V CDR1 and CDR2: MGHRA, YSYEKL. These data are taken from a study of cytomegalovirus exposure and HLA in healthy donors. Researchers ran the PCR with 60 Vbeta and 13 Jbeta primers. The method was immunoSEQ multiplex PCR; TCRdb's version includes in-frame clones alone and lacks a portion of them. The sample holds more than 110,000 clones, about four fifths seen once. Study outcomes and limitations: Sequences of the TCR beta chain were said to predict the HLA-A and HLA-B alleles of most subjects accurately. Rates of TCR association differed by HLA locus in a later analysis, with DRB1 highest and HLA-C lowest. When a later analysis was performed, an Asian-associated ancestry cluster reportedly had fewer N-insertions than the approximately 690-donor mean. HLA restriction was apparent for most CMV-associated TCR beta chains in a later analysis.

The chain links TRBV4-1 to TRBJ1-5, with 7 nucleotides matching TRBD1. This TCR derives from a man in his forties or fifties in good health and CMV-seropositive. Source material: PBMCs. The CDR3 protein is CASSLIGGAYSNQPQHF. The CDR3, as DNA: TGCGCCAGCAGTCTCATAGGGGGCGCGTATAGCAATCAGCCCCAGCATTTT.